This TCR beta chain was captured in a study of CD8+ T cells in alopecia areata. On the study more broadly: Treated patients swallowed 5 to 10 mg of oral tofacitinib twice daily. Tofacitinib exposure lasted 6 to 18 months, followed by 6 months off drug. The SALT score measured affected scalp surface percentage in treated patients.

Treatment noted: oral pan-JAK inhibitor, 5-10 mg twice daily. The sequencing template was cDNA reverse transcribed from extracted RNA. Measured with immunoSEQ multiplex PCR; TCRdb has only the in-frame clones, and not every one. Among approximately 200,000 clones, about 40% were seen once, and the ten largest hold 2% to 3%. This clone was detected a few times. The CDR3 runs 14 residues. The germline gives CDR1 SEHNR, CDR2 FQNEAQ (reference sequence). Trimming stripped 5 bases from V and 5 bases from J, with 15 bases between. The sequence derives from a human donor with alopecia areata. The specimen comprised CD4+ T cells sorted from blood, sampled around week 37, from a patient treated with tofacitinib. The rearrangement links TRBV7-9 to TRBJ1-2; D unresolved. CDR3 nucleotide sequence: TGTGCCAGCAGCACAATGAATTCGGCTTATGGCTACACCTTC. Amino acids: CASSTMNSAYGYTF.